Presented here are 7 T cell receptor beta chains from one specimen sequenced in a study of blood T cells in healthy people across ages. With a J-beta primer mix and a sample-barcoded 5' primer, a second PCR ran about 7 to 12 cycles. MiXCR, run by TCRdb on the 5' RACE reads, gives a single entry per CDR3 protein. This sample has roughly 640,000 distinct CDR3 sequences, with less than 35% found just once. Specimen: blood. These receptor sequences come from a woman aged 80 or over in good health.

The sample holds many counts of this clonotype. The chain joins TRBV7-3 to TRBJ2-1, with D perhaps TRBD2 (6 bases). Germline loops: CDR1 SGHTA, CDR2 FQGTGA. Trimming cost V 4 bases and J 3 bases, with 31 bases left between them. The CDR3 spans 21 residues. CDR3 nucleotides: TGTGCCAGCAGCTCCGTCGGGGTCCGGGCCGCGAGGGAGGCAGTCTACAATGAGCAGTTCTTC. It is translated as CASSSVGVRAAREAVYNEQFF.

This clonotype was seen many times. The chain is built from TRBV14 and TRBJ1-2, with 7 bases aligning to TRBD1. Germline loops: CDR1 SGHDN, CDR2 FVKESK. This CDR3 has 18 residues. V lost 4 bases, J lost 2 bases, and 16 bases stayed unmatched. CDR3 in amino acids: CASSRARLRDRTNYGYTF. In DNA, the CDR3 is TGTGCCAGCAGCCGCGCGCGACTTCGGGACAGAACCAACTATGGCTACACCTTC.

V is TRBV4-1 and J is TRBJ1-4; D ambiguous. The CDR3 contains 16 residues. CDR1 and CDR2 from the germline V gene are MGHRA and YSYEKL. Trimming cost V 4 bases and J 7 bases, with 19 bases left between them. The CDR3 here is CASSPLGVGFGEKLFF. CDR3 nucleotide sequence: TGCGCCAGCAGCCCTCTCGGGGTTGGGTTTGGTGAAAAACTGTTTTTT.

This clonotype was observed a handful of times. V is TRBV7-9 and J is TRBJ2-1; no definite D call. Trimming removed 4 bases from V and 2 bases from J, with 12 bases in between. The CDR3 loop spans 15 amino acids. Germline CDR1 reads SEHNR; CDR2 reads FQNEAQ (reference sequence). In DNA, the CDR3 is TGTGCCAGCAGCTCCCTGTTGGACCCCTACAATGAGCAGTTCTTC. Translated, it gives CASSSLLDPYNEQFF. Drawing the rest from reference TRBV7-9 and TRBJ2-1, the complete variable domain is DTGVSQNPRHKITKRGQNVTFRCDPISEHNRLYWYRQTLGQGPEFLTYFQNEAQLEKSRLLSDRFSAERPKGSFSTLEIQRTEQGDSAMYLCASSSLLDPYNEQFFGPGTRLTVL.

The chain uses TRBV5-4 and TRBJ2-3; 12 nucleotides agree with TRBD2. Germline V gene lookup returns CDR1 SGHNT and CDR2 YYREEE (reference sequence). V was clipped by 4 bases and J by 3 bases; unmatched bases: 6. This CDR3 has 16 residues. CDR3 sequence: CASSTPGLAGTDTQYF. The CDR3 nucleotides are TGTGCCAGCAGCACCCCTGGACTAGCGGGAACAGATACGCAGTATTTT. Variable domain in full (rest from reference TRBV5-4 and TRBJ2-3): ETGVTQSPTHLIKTRGQQVTLRCSSQSGHNTVSWYQQALGQGPQFIFQYYREEENGRGNFPPRFSGLQFPNYSSELNVNALELDDSALYLCASSTPGLAGTDTQYFGPGTRLTVL.

This chain connects TRBV5-8 to TRBJ1-5, with a possible D match to TRBD1 (6 bases). Germline CDR1 is SGHTS and CDR2 is YDEGEE. Trimming removed 0 bases from V and 5 bases from J, with 12 bases in between. The CDR3 contains 15 residues. CDR3 bases: TGTGCCAGCAGCTTGGAGGGGGGGTACCATCAGCCCCAGCATTTT. It specifies CASSLEGGYHQPQHF.

V gene TRBV30 combines with J gene TRBJ1-1, with TRBD1 matching 9 bases. The CDR3 runs 15 residues. The V segment lost 1 base and the J segment 1 base; nucleotides outside the gene matches: 4. Germline V CDR1 and CDR2: GTSNPN, SVGIG (reference sequence). The CDR3 bases are TGTGCCTGGAGTGCCTGGACAGGGGCGAACACTGAAGCTTTCTTT. Amino acid sequence: CAWSAWTGANTEAFF.